The entry that follows covers one T cell receptor beta chain sequence. This specimen comes from a study of T cell changes during pregnancy in multiple sclerosis. V was pared by 2 bases and J by 2 bases, with 6 bases of the junction left unmatched. The CDR3 totals 16 residues. Germline V gene lookup returns CDR1 MNHEY and CDR2 SVGAGI. The method was immunoSEQ multiplex PCR; TCRdb's version includes in-frame clones alone and lacks a portion of them. The sample contains 45,000 to 65,000 clones, around 92% of which appear only once. This chain links TRBV6-5 with TRBJ2-3; 8 bases are a match to TRBD1. The sample was CD4+ T cells from peripheral blood mononuclear cells, taken after pregnancy. This clonotype was obtained from a female donor with multiple sclerosis, enrolled in a pregnancy study. CDR3 region: CASSYTRQGLTDTQYF. In DNA, the CDR3 is TGTGCCAGCAGTTACACGCGACAGGGGCTCACAGATACGCAGTATTTT.